Listed below are T cell receptor beta chains from one sample, sequenced in a study of identical twins. Each CDR3 protein gets one entry after TCRdb re-called the 5' RACE reads with MiXCR. The data hold around 1.7 million distinct CDR3 sequences, with more than 30% observed a single time. The sequenced material came from cord blood. These TCRs come from a newborn girl in good health. CDR3s include the opening cysteine and the closing phenylalanine or tryptophan. The order of the fields is J gene, clone size, V gene, D gene, CDR3 DNA, CDR3 protein. A D gene is named only where the DNA matches it firmly. The size of a clone is reported for some rows only, either as once, few or many, or as a class for expanded clones.

j_call: TRBJ2-4
clone_size: .
v_call: TRBV7-2
d_call: TRBD1
cdr3_nt: TGTGCCAGCAGCTTAGAGGGACAGCTGCAGGGCATTCAGTACTTC
cdr3_aa: CASSLEGQLQGIQYF

j_call: TRBJ1-3
clone_size: .
v_call: TRBV2
d_call: .
cdr3_nt: TGTGCCATCGGGCGTAGCTCTGGAAACACCATATATTTT
cdr3_aa: CAIGRSSGNTIYF

j_call: TRBJ1-4
clone_size: .
v_call: TRBV12-3/TRBV12-4
d_call: TRBD1
cdr3_nt: TGTGCCAGCAGTTTAAGTCGGACAGGTCTTGAAAAACTGTTTTTT
cdr3_aa: CASSLSRTGLEKLFF

j_call: TRBJ2-1
clone_size: .
v_call: TRBV20-1
d_call: .
cdr3_nt: TGCAGTGCTAGAGATAGGACCGGTTGGGTAAATGAGCAGTTCTTC
cdr3_aa: CSARDRTGWVNEQFF

j_call: TRBJ2-3
clone_size: once
v_call: TRBV20-1
d_call: .
cdr3_nt: TGCAGTGCTAGTGAGCGGGCGGGCCTCCTCACAGATACGCAGTATTTT
cdr3_aa: CSASERAGLLTDTQYF

j_call: TRBJ1-1
clone_size: few
v_call: TRBV21-1
d_call: .
cdr3_nt: TGTGCCAGCAGCAAAGAAGGCAAGGGGAACACTGAAGCTTTCTTT
cdr3_aa: CASSKEGKGNTEAFF

j_call: TRBJ2-3
clone_size: .
v_call: TRBV2
d_call: .
cdr3_nt: TGTGCCAGCCAGGGTCCCCGGTCGACATCGGACCCCACAGATACGCAGTATTTT
cdr3_aa: CASQGPRSTSDPTDTQYF

j_call: TRBJ2-7
clone_size: few
v_call: TRBV29-1
d_call: .
cdr3_nt: TGCAGCGTTGCAAGGGGGTCCGAGGGCGAGCAGTACTTC
cdr3_aa: CSVARGSEGEQYF

j_call: TRBJ2-5
clone_size: few
v_call: TRBV12-3/TRBV12-4
d_call: .
cdr3_nt: TGTGCCAGCAGTTGGAAGGGCGAGACCCAGTACTTC
cdr3_aa: CASSWKGETQYF

j_call: TRBJ2-7
clone_size: .
v_call: TRBV11-3
d_call: TRBD2
cdr3_nt: TGTGCCAGCAGCTTAGTGGGACTAGCGATTTCCGAGCAGTACTTC
cdr3_aa: CASSLVGLAISEQYF

j_call: TRBJ2-7
clone_size: .
v_call: TRBV5-1
d_call: .
cdr3_nt: TGCGCCAGCAGCTTGGTAGTCGCGGCAGACCCCTACGAGCAGTACTTC
cdr3_aa: CASSLVVAADPYEQYF

j_call: TRBJ2-7
clone_size: .
v_call: TRBV20-1
d_call: TRBD1
cdr3_nt: TGTAGTGCTAGAAGGGACAGCCTCAGCGAGCAGTACTTC
cdr3_aa: CSARRDSLSEQYF

j_call: TRBJ2-2
clone_size: .
v_call: TRBV6-1
d_call: TRBD1
cdr3_nt: TGTGCCAGCAGTGTGCTACGGACAGGAGGTACCGGGGAGCTGTTTTTT
cdr3_aa: CASSVLRTGGTGELFF

j_call: TRBJ2-3
clone_size: few
v_call: TRBV5-1
d_call: .
cdr3_nt: TGCGCCAGCAGCTTAGGTCTCATTGGGGATACGCAGTATTTT
cdr3_aa: CASSLGLIGDTQYF

j_call: TRBJ2-7
clone_size: .
v_call: TRBV6-6
d_call: .
cdr3_nt: TGTGCCAGCAGTTACTCGAGGAACAATGAGCAGTACTTC
cdr3_aa: CASSYSRNNEQYF

j_call: TRBJ2-5
clone_size: .
v_call: TRBV29-1
d_call: .
cdr3_nt: TGCAGCGCCCGGACGGGGGCCTCCTACAATGAGCAGTACTTC
cdr3_aa: CSARTGASYNEQYF

j_call: TRBJ2-1
clone_size: .
v_call: TRBV3-1
d_call: .
cdr3_nt: TGTGCCAGCAGCCATAATGGAATCCGCTCCTACAATGAGCAGTTCTTC
cdr3_aa: CASSHNGIRSYNEQFF

j_call: TRBJ2-7
clone_size: many
v_call: TRBV7-2
d_call: .
cdr3_nt: TGTGCCAGCAGCTTATATCTAGCCTCCTACGAGCAGTACTTC
cdr3_aa: CASSLYLASYEQYF

j_call: TRBJ1-2
clone_size: .
v_call: TRBV28
d_call: .
cdr3_nt: TGTGCCAGCAGTTTATCTAACAGGGTGTATGGCTACACCTTC
cdr3_aa: CASSLSNRVYGYTF

j_call: TRBJ2-1
clone_size: .
v_call: TRBV3-1
d_call: TRBD1
cdr3_nt: TGTGCCAGCAGCTTCGGACAGGGGATTAGGAGTGAGCAGTTCTTC
cdr3_aa: CASSFGQGIRSEQFF

j_call: TRBJ2-4
clone_size: few
v_call: TRBV24-1
d_call: .
cdr3_nt: TGTGCCACCAGTGGGGCAGGGGAAAACATTCAGTACTTC
cdr3_aa: CATSGAGENIQYF

j_call: TRBJ2-5
clone_size: .
v_call: TRBV29-1
d_call: .
cdr3_nt: TGCAGCGTTGAAGATCTCCAGGTACGGGGCCCAGGGACCCAGTACTTC
cdr3_aa: CSVEDLQVRGPGTQYF

j_call: TRBJ2-1
clone_size: few
v_call: TRBV6-5
d_call: TRBD2
cdr3_nt: TGTGCCAGCAGTTATGTGACTAGCGGGAAGGGTGAGCAGTTCTTC
cdr3_aa: CASSYVTSGKGEQFF

j_call: TRBJ2-5
clone_size: many
v_call: TRBV28
d_call: .
cdr3_nt: TGCGCCAGCAGCTTGGGGGGTCGCAGGGAGACCCAGTACTTC
cdr3_aa: CASSLGGRRETQYF

j_call: TRBJ2-1
clone_size: once
v_call: TRBV7-8
d_call: TRBD2
cdr3_nt: TGTGCCAGCAGCACAATAGCGGGGTTAAAGACCCAGTTCTTC
cdr3_aa: CASSTIAGLKTQFF

j_call: TRBJ2-7
clone_size: .
v_call: TRBV12-3/TRBV12-4
d_call: TRBD2
cdr3_nt: TGTGCCAGCAGTACTCTAGCGGGGTTCTACGAGCAGTACTTC
cdr3_aa: CASSTLAGFYEQYF

j_call: TRBJ2-3
clone_size: .
v_call: TRBV10-3
d_call: TRBD1
cdr3_nt: TGTGCCATCAGAGAAACAGGGGGGAGAGATACGCAGTATTTT
cdr3_aa: CAIRETGGRDTQYF

j_call: TRBJ2-1
clone_size: few
v_call: TRBV12-3/TRBV12-4
d_call: .
cdr3_nt: TGTGCCAGCAGTTTAGCCCTAGACTACAATGAGCAGTTCTTC
cdr3_aa: CASSLALDYNEQFF

j_call: TRBJ1-2
clone_size: .
v_call: TRBV13
d_call: .
cdr3_nt: TGTGCCAGCAGCTCCAGGGGCAGATTGAACTATGGCTACACCTTC
cdr3_aa: CASSSRGRLNYGYTF

j_call: TRBJ1-5
clone_size: .
v_call: TRBV20-1
d_call: TRBD1
cdr3_nt: TGCAGTGCTAGAGGACGAACGGGACAGAGCAATCAGCCCCAGCATTTT
cdr3_aa: CSARGRTGQSNQPQHF

j_call: TRBJ2-7
clone_size: few
v_call: TRBV20-1
d_call: .
cdr3_nt: TGCAGTGCTAGAGGTAGTAGCCCCCTGGGCGAGCAGTACTTC
cdr3_aa: CSARGSSPLGEQYF

j_call: TRBJ2-5
clone_size: .
v_call: TRBV9
d_call: .
cdr3_nt: TGTGCCAGCAGCGTAGAGTCGGGGCCGGAGACCCAGTACTTC
cdr3_aa: CASSVESGPETQYF